The 14 T cell receptor beta chains below all came from one sample that was sequenced in a study of T-cell reconstitution after alpha-beta-depleted transplantation in children. Researchers prepared the TCRbeta library using unique molecular identifiers, the study reports. A single record per CDR3 protein comes from TCRdb applying MiXCR to the PCR reads. The top ten hold under 15% of the sample, which has 190,000 or so distinct CDR3 sequences, about 15% seen once. Sample: PBMCs from the stem cell graft donor, taken from the stem cell graft. All receptors derive from a human donor who donated a stem cell graft to a child with acute lymphoblastic leukemia.

There are many counts of this clonotype. The chain recombines TRBV10-3 with TRBJ2-5, with 9 positions matching TRBD2. Germline V gene lookup returns CDR1 ENHRY and CDR2 SYGVKD. This CDR3 comprises 15 residues. V was clipped by 2 bases and J by 4 bases; unmatched bases: 5. This CDR3 is CAISEAGGPGETQYF. In DNA form, the CDR3 reads TGTGCCATCAGTGAGGCGGGAGGGCCTGGAGAGACCCAGTACTTC.

Comments on this clonotype: Being one base from a much bigger clone, this may be a read error. The chain is built from TRBV4-1 and TRBJ2-3; 9 nucleotides match TRBD1. After removal of 10 bases from V and 3 bases from J, the junction contained 11 bases not matched to a gene. Germline V gives CDR1 MGHRA, CDR2 YSYEKL. The CDR3 length is 15 residues. In nucleotides, the CDR3 is TGCGCCAACAGTTTTGAGACAGGGGGAACAGATACGCAGTATTTT. Translating gives CANSFETGGTDTQYF.

This clonotype was counted ten times or more. The V gene is TRBV20-1, the J gene TRBJ2-5; TRBD1 agrees at 10 bases. CDR1 and CDR2 (germline): DFQATT, SNEGSKA (reference sequence). V lost 3 bases, J lost 7 bases, and 8 bases stayed unmatched. CDR3 length: 14 residues. The CDR3 is CSASRTGGEMTQYF. Written as DNA, the CDR3 is TGCAGTGCTAGCCGGACAGGGGGGGAGATGACCCAGTACTTC.

There are a few counts of this clonotype. The chain couples TRBV15 to TRBJ1-5, with D maybe TRBD1 (5 bases). CDR1 and CDR2 from the germline V gene are LNHNV and YYDKDF (reference sequence). The CDR3 covers 16 residues. Trimming shortened V by 0 bases and J by 7 bases, and 16 bases separated the two germline ends. The CDR3 DNA reads TGTGCCACCAGCAGAGATCGGCGGGGATCAGGGCAGCCCCAGCATTTT. Its protein is CATSRDRRGSGQPQHF.

At least ten counts were recorded for this clonotype. The CDR3 DNA is TGCGCCAGCAGCTTGCGCGCGGGAGCTGGCCTTAATGAGCAGTTCTTC. It encodes CASSLRAGAGLNEQFF. This rearrangement joins TRBV5-1 to TRBJ2-1; 7 bases line up with TRBD2. Trimming took 1 base from V and 7 from J; bases not matched to a gene: 11. Germline V CDR1 and CDR2: SGHRS, YFSETQ. CDR3 length equals 16 residues.

This clonotype was counted many times. The rearrangement joins TRBV15 to TRBJ2-7, with 8 bases aligning to TRBD1. V shed 0 bases, J shed 5 bases, and the junction held 6 bases outside the gene matches. The CDR3 totals 15 residues. Germline-derived CDR1 and CDR2 are LNHNV and YYDKDF (reference sequence). The CDR3 coding sequence is TGTGCCACCAGCAGAGACGGACAGGGAATCAACGAGCAGTACTTC. Its protein product is CATSRDGQGINEQYF.

V is TRBV5-1 and J is TRBJ2-1, with D perhaps TRBD1 (7 bases). V lost 7 bases and J lost 5, with 22 bases in between. CDR1 is SGHRS and CDR2 is YFSETQ in the germline V gene. The CDR3 loop spans 16 amino acids. The CDR3 spells CASRHDQGGLDNEQFF. The CDR3 bases are TGCGCCAGCCGCCACGACCAGGGGGGTTTGGACAATGAGCAGTTCTTC.

This chain joins TRBV18 and TRBJ1-1, with D uncertain. Trimming took 1 base from V and 3 from J, leaving 12 bases between them. The CDR3 loop spans 15 amino acids. CDR1 is KGHSH and CDR2 is LQKENI in the germline V gene. The DNA for the CDR3 is TGTGCCAGCTCACCACGTGAAGGGAAAGACACTGAAGCTTTCTTT. Translated: CASSPREGKDTEAFF.

This clonotype has a count of ten or more. The V call is TRBV12-3 or TRBV12-4, the J call TRBJ2-1; 8 bases line up with TRBD2. The CDR3 sequence is 16 residues long. V trimming: 6 bases; J trimming: 5 bases; junction bases outside the gene matches: 12. In DNA form, the CDR3 reads TGTGCCAGCAGCCCTCATAGCGGGACGGTCCACAATGAGCAGTTCTTC. Its protein is CASSPHSGTVHNEQFF.

This clonotype was picked up many times. V is TRBV20-1 and J is TRBJ1-2; the D gene is possibly TRBD1 (5 bases). The CDR3 has 14 residues. V was cut by 0 bases and J by 12 bases, with 20 bases left in between. Looked up from germline, CDR1 is DFQATT and CDR2 is SNEGSKA (reference sequence). CDR3 nucleotides: TGCAGTGCTAGAGAGGGGGTGTGGGGAGGTCCTAACACCTTC. This translates into CSAREGVWGGPNTF.

This clonotype has ten or more counts. The gene calls are TRBV5-4 and TRBJ2-7, with 13 bases aligning to TRBD2. CDR3 length: 15 residues. Trimming at V came to 4 bases and at J to 3 bases, leaving 4 bases not matched to a gene. CDR1 and CDR2 from the germline V gene are SGHNT and YYREEE (reference sequence). In nucleotides, the CDR3 is TGTGCCAGCAGCCGGGGACTAGCGGGACTCTACGAGCAGTACTTC. Amino acid sequence: CASSRGLAGLYEQYF. The variable domain in full, completed from reference TRBV5-4 and TRBJ2-7, reads ETGVTQSPTHLIKTRGQQVTLRCSSQSGHNTVSWYQQALGQGPQFIFQYYREEENGRGNFPPRFSGLQFPNYSSELNVNALELDDSALYLCASSRGLAGLYEQYFGPGTRLTVT.

This clonotype was observed many times. The V gene is TRBV5-1, the J gene TRBJ2-2; TRBD2 matches at 10 bases. The CDR3 runs to 15 residues. The ends lost 4 bases at V and 7 bases at J; junction bases unmatched: 7. CDR1 is SGHRS, CDR2 YFSETQ, per germline. In DNA, the CDR3 is TGCGCCAGCAGCCCCCCTAGCGGGAGTGACGGGGAGCTGTTTTTT. As protein: CASSPPSGSDGELFF.

The chain joins TRBV5-1 to TRBJ2-1, with 9 positions matching TRBD2. The V gene's germline CDR1 is SGHRS and CDR2 YFSETQ. With V trimmed by 0 bases and J by 9 bases, 7 bases remained unmatched. The CDR3 contains 15 residues. The CDR3 coding sequence is TGCGCCAGCAGCTTGGATATAGCGGGAGTAACTGAGCAGTTCTTC. It translates to CASSLDIAGVTEQFF.

This clonotype was detected ten times or more. The chain links TRBV7-9 to TRBJ2-5, with a weak D call TRBD1 (5 bases). Trimming took 5 bases from V and 0 from J, leaving 10 bases between them. Germline V gene data show CDR1 as SEHNR and CDR2 as FQNEAQ (reference sequence). This CDR3 comprises 14 residues. In DNA, the CDR3 is TGTGCCAGCAGCCCCGGACACAACCAAGAGACCCAGTACTTC. It translates to CASSPGHNQETQYF.